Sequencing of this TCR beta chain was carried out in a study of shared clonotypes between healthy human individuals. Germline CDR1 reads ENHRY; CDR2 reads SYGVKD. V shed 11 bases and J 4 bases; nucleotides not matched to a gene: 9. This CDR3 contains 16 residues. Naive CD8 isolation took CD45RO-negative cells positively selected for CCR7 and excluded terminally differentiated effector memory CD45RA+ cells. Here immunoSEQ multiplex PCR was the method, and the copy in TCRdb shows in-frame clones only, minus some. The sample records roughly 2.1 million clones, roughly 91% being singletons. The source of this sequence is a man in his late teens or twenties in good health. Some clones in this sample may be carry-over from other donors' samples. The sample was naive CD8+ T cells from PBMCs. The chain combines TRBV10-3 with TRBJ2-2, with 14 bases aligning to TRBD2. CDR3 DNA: TGTGCCGCCAAACCGGGACTAGCGGGAGTCACCGGGGAGCTGTTTTTT. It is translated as CAAKPGLAGVTGELFF.